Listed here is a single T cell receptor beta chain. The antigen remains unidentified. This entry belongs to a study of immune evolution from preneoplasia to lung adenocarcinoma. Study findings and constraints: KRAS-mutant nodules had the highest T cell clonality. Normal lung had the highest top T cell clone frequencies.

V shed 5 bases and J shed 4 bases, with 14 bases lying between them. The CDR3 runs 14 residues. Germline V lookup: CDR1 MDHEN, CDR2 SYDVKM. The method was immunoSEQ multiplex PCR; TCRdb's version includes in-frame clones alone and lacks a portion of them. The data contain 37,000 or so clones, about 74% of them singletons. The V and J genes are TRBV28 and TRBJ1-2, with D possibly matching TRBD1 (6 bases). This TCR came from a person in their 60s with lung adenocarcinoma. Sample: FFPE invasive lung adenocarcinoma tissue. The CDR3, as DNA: TGTGCCAGCAGTGAAGCCGGGACACCCTATGGCTACACCTTC. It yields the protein CASSEAGTPYGYTF.